This section outlines one T cell receptor beta chain sequence together with its context. The sample originates from a study of blood T cell repertoires in COVID-19. Produced via immunoSEQ multiplex PCR; TCRdb's table is partial and in-frame only. The sample lists 250,000 to 350,000 clones; approximately 90% were seen once. The CDR3 is 13 residues long. The germline V gene has CDR1 KGHDR and CDR2 SFDVKD. Trimming removed 9 bases from V and 4 bases from J, with 14 bases in between. Sequenced input: peripheral blood. This sequence originates from a woman aged 45 to 65 with COVID-19, enrolled during active disease. The rearrangement uses TRBV24-1 and TRBJ1-2; possibly TRBD1 for D (5 bases). CDR3 protein: CATGAHGLYGYTF. The CDR3 DNA is TGTGCCACCGGGGCCCATGGTCTCTATGGCTACACCTTC.